These 27 T cell receptor beta chains were sequenced from one sample in a study of OX40 agonist ivuxolimab in advanced cancers. Profiling relied on immunoSEQ multiplex PCR, and the TCRdb table lists in-frame clones only, not all of them. Of about 67,000 clones in the sample, roughly nine tenths were seen once. The sequencing here drew on CD4+ or CD8+ T cells sorted from blood, taken in a trial of the OX40 agonist ivuxolimab. These receptors were obtained from an adult with an advanced solid tumor such as melanoma, head and neck, liver or kidney cancer.

The V gene is TRBV28, the J gene TRBJ1-1; D is undetermined. This CDR3 comprises 13 residues. The V and J ends lost 7 bases and 0 bases respectively, with 9 bases between them. Germline V gene sequence: CDR1 MDHEN, CDR2 SYDVKM. The CDR3 DNA sequence: TGTGCCAGCACCGGTCACGTGAACACTGAAGCTTTCTTT. It translates to CASTGHVNTEAFF.

The chain uses TRBV19 and TRBJ2-7, with no clear D. Trimming left V 8 bases short and J 2 bases short, with 13 bases between. The germline gives CDR1 LNHDA, CDR2 SQIVND (reference sequence). This CDR3 spans 13 amino acids. CDR3 nucleotide sequence: TGTGCCAGTGCCGGTACGCCTACCTACGAGCAGTACTTC. This gives the protein CASAGTPTYEQYF.

This clone was seen just once. The chain links TRBV19 to TRBJ2-7; no firm D call. There are 14 residues in the CDR3. The V end was cut by 1 base, the J end by 5 bases, with 12 bases between. Germline-derived CDR1 and CDR2 are LNHDA and SQIVND (reference sequence). The CDR3 DNA follows: TGTGCCAGTAGTATAGGTGGTACAGTCGACGAGCAGTACTTC. Its translation is CASSIGGTVDEQYF.

The CDR3 region is CASSPDRFAGYTF. CDR3 sequence (DNA): TGTGCCAGCAGTCCCGACAGGTTTGCGGGCTACACCTTC. V is TRBV7-2 and J is TRBJ1-2; TRBD1 is a possible D gene (6 bases). V was shortened by 6 bases and J by 8 bases, with 16 bases between the two germline ends. Per germline, CDR1 SGHTA and CDR2 FQGNSA. The CDR3 loop spans 13 amino acids. Complete variable domain (other parts from reference TRBV7-2 and TRBJ1-2): GAGVSQSPSNKVTEKGKDVELRCDPISGHTALYWYRQSLGQGLEFLIYFQGNSAPDKSGLPSDRFSAERTGGSVSTLTIQRTQQEDSAVYLCASSPDRFAGYTFGSGTRLTVV.

The chain uses TRBV6-5 and TRBJ2-3; D perhaps matches TRBD2 (6 bases). Trimming pared 7 bases from V and 1 base from J, leaving 12 bases between. The CDR3 is 14 residues long. Germline V CDR1 and CDR2: MNHEY, SVGAGI. As DNA, the CDR3 is TGTGCCAGCACCCAATGGGAGGGCACAGATACGCAGTATTTT. Its translation: CASTQWEGTDTQYF.

This clone came up a few times. The CDR3 is CASSITGWNTEAFF. The CDR3 DNA sequence: TGTGCCAGCAGCATTACAGGGTGGAACACTGAAGCTTTCTTT. V and J are TRBV11-2 and TRBJ1-1; the D gene is possibly TRBD1 (6 bases). V was pared by 5 bases and J by 1 base, with 11 bases between. The CDR3 contains 14 residues. Germline CDR1 is SGHAT and CDR2 is FQNNGV.

This clone was detected only once. The chain couples TRBV7-8 to TRBJ1-6; D unresolved. V shed 0 bases and J shed 10 bases, with 7 bases lying between them. Germline V CDR1 and CDR2: SGHVS, FQNEAQ. The CDR3 sequence is 13 residues long. CDR3 residues: CASSLARDSPLHF. DNA for the CDR3: TGTGCCAGCAGCTTAGCGCGTGACTCACCCCTCCACTTT.

The genes are TRBV4-1 and TRBJ2-7; D is possibly TRBD1 (5 bases). The CDR3 runs to 18 residues. The V end was cut by 1 base, the J end by 4 bases, with 23 bases between. The germline V gene encodes CDR1 MGHRA and CDR2 YSYEKL. The CDR3 DNA reads as TGCGCCAGCAGCCAAGGGTTGGGGCTAAACGATAACAGGTACGAGCAGTACTTC. Protein product: CASSQGLGLNDNRYEQYF.

This sequence joins TRBV2 and TRBJ2-2; 8 bases are shared with TRBD2. V lost 6 bases, J lost 2 bases, and 2 bases stayed unmatched. In germline, CDR1 is SNHLY, CDR2 FYNNEI. The CDR3 consists of 14 residues. The CDR3 region has the DNA TGTGCCAGCAGAGCGGGGGTTAACACCGGGGAGCTGTTTTTT. Amino acid sequence: CASRAGVNTGELFF.

This chain joins TRBV4-1 and TRBJ2-3; TRBD1 agrees at 9 bases. In germline, CDR1 is MGHRA, CDR2 YSYEKL. The J segment lost 0 bases and the V segment lost 4 bases, leaving 5 bases of the junction unmatched. The CDR3 covers 16 residues. CDR3: CASSRGTGSSTDTQYF. For the CDR3, the DNA is TGCGCCAGCAGCCGGGGGACAGGGTCTAGCACAGATACGCAGTATTTT.

The chain combines TRBV27 with TRBJ2-1; TRBD1 aligns across 8 bases. V was clipped by 5 bases and J by 10 bases; unmatched bases: 10. The CDR3 is 14 residues long. Per germline, CDR1 MNHEY and CDR2 SMNVEV (reference sequence). CDR3 in amino acids: CASSLLTGVEEQFF. DNA of the CDR3: TGTGCCAGCAGTCTCTTGACAGGGGTGGAGGAGCAGTTCTTC.

CDR3 sequence reads: CASQPGTSWAYEQYF. The CDR3 region has the DNA TGTGCCAGTCAGCCCGGGACTAGCTGGGCCTACGAGCAGTACTTC. This chain links TRBV28 with TRBJ2-5, with 9 bases lining up with TRBD2. Judging by the DNA end, TRBJ2-7 fits better; the J call may be wrong. The germline V gene encodes CDR1 MDHEN and CDR2 SYDVKM. The CDR3 sequence is 15 residues long.

This chain connects TRBV7-8 to TRBJ2-1, with 9 bases matching TRBD2. Germline CDR1 SGHVS, CDR2 FQNEAQ. CDR3 length equals 18 residues. Germline trimming cut 1 base from V and 10 bases from J; bases unmatched to any gene: 17. CDR3 residues: CASSLVARGGAFNREQFF. The CDR3 nucleotides read TGTGCCAGCAGCTTAGTAGCGCGCGGGGGGGCTTTCAATCGCGAGCAGTTCTTC.

The rearrangement joins TRBV5-4 to TRBJ2-3; D remains ambiguous. The CDR3 runs to 15 residues. The V gene's germline CDR1 is SGHNT and CDR2 YYREEE (reference sequence). V was trimmed by 1 base and J by 4 bases, leaving 13 bases between them. The CDR3 region has the DNA TGTGCCAGCAGCTTGCTTTCCGGCCCCGCAGATACGCAGTATTTT. Translation gives CASSLLSGPADTQYF.

This rearrangement joins TRBV6-5 to TRBJ2-5; 7 bases fit TRBD1. The V and J ends lost 6 bases and 2 bases, in that order; junction bases with no gene match: 6. Germline V gene data show CDR1 as MNHEY and CDR2 as SVGAGI. CDR3 length equals 14 residues. As DNA, the CDR3 is TGTGCCAGCAGCGAGACAGGGCCTCAAGAGACCCAGTACTTC. It yields the protein CASSETGPQETQYF.

The CDR3 sequence: CASSTAGRTEAFF. The CDR3 coding sequence is TGTGCCAGTAGTACGGCAGGGCGGACTGAAGCTTTCTTT. The V gene is TRBV19, the J gene TRBJ1-1; D is possibly TRBD1 (5 bases). This CDR3 is 13 amino acids long. Germline-derived CDR1 and CDR2 are LNHDA and SQIVND (reference sequence). Trimming removed 4 bases at V and 5 bases at J, with 11 bases between.

This chain joins TRBV27 and TRBJ2-7, with 10 bases fitting TRBD1. Germline CDR1 reads MNHEY; CDR2 reads SMNVEV (reference sequence). The CDR3 is 17 residues long. J gave up 5 bases and V 6 bases, and 16 bases lay outside the gene matches. The CDR3 DNA follows: TGTGCCAGCAGGGTCGGGACAGGGGAACCCCTAAGCCACGAGCAGTACTTC. Residues: CASRVGTGEPLSHEQYF.

This chain connects TRBV7-6 to TRBJ2-5; D is uncertain. Trimming shortened V by 1 base and J by 4 bases, and 10 bases separated the two germline ends. This CDR3 has 14 amino acids. Germline V gene lookup returns CDR1 SGHVS and CDR2 FNYEAQ. CDR3 sequence: CASSLGLRGETQYF. CDR3 bases: TGTGCCAGCAGCTTAGGGTTGCGAGGAGAGACCCAGTACTTC.

This clone has just a few counts. The chain recombines TRBV27 with TRBJ1-2; D perhaps matches TRBD1 (5 bases). Trimming shortened V by 6 bases and J by 0 bases, and 11 bases separated the two germline ends. CDR3 length equals 14 residues. Germline V gene lookup returns CDR1 MNHEY and CDR2 SMNVEV (reference sequence). The CDR3 region is CASRARASNYGYTF. CDR3 bases: TGTGCCAGCAGGGCCAGGGCTTCTAACTATGGCTACACCTTC.

The genes are TRBV10-1 and TRBJ2-3; TRBD2 agrees at 7 bases. The ends lost 8 bases at V and 6 bases at J; junction bases unmatched: 8. This CDR3 is 13 amino acids long. Germline CDR1 WNHNN, CDR2 SYGVQD (reference sequence). The CDR3 coding sequence is TGCGCCAGCTCGGGGGGTTCGTGGGATACGCAGTATTTT. Protein: CASSGGSWDTQYF.

V is TRBV6-5 and J is TRBJ1-3; 9 nucleotides line up with TRBD1. Trimming at V came to 2 bases and at J to 4 bases, leaving 6 bases not matched to a gene. This CDR3 is built from 16 residues. Germline V gene data show CDR1 as MNHEY and CDR2 as SVGAGI. CDR3 in DNA: TGTGCCAGCAGTTACCGAGGGACAGGGATCGGAAACACCATATATTTT. It specifies CASSYRGTGIGNTIYF.

The chain joins TRBV27 to TRBJ2-1; 7 bases map to TRBD2. Germline trimming cut 3 bases from V and 9 bases from J; bases unmatched to any gene: 2. This CDR3 comprises 12 residues. Germline loops: CDR1 MNHEY, CDR2 SMNVEV (reference sequence). CDR3 sequence: CASSFPGGEQFF. CDR3 sequence (DNA): TGTGCCAGCAGTTTCCCGGGGGGTGAGCAGTTCTTC.

This clone has a handful of counts. The chain joins TRBV19 to TRBJ1-2; 7 nucleotides match TRBD1. J gave up 2 bases and V 4 bases, and 7 bases lay outside the gene matches. This CDR3 has 15 amino acids. Germline CDR1 LNHDA, CDR2 SQIVND (reference sequence). For the CDR3, the DNA is TGTGCCAGTAGTACGACAGGGCAGGGGAACTATGGCTACACCTTC. Translation gives CASSTTGQGNYGYTF.

The CDR3 spells CASGTAQAPGNTIYF. For the CDR3, the DNA is TGTGCCAGCGGGACAGCACAAGCCCCCGGAAACACCATATATTTT. The chain combines TRBV6-6 with TRBJ1-3; 7 bases are shared with TRBD1. The CDR3 loop spans 15 amino acids. Germline CDR1 reads MNHNY; CDR2 reads SVGAGI (reference sequence). The trim removed 8 bases at V and 4 bases at J, leaving 11 bases unmatched.

This chain connects TRBV7-9 to TRBJ2-3; D is ambiguous. There are 17 residues in the CDR3. Germline V gives CDR1 SEHNR, CDR2 FQNEAQ (reference sequence). With 5 bases removed from V and 2 bases from J, the gap between germline ends came to 20 bases. CDR3 nucleotides: TGTGCCAGCAGCCCGGACGGCCCCGGACGTCTCACAGATACGCAGTATTTT. It is translated as CASSPDGPGRLTDTQYF. The whole variable domain, remainder taken from reference TRBV7-9 and TRBJ2-3, is DTGVSQNPRHKITKRGQNVTFRCDPISEHNRLYWYRQTLGQGPEFLTYFQNEAQLEKSRLLSDRFSAERPKGSFSTLEIQRTEQGDSAMYLCASSPDGPGRLTDTQYFGPGTRLTVL.

J is TRBJ2-3 and V is TRBV11-3; no firm D call. CDR1 is SGHNT and CDR2 is YENEEA in the germline V gene. Deletions cut 4 bases from V and 0 bases from J, with 11 bases between. This CDR3 is 15 amino acids long. CDR3 DNA: TGTGCCAGCAGCTCGGACGGTGCTAGCACAGATACGCAGTATTTT. Protein sequence: CASSSDGASTDTQYF.

The V and J genes are TRBV10-3 and TRBJ1-1; 7 nucleotides agree with TRBD1. Germline V lookup: CDR1 ENHRY, CDR2 SYGVKD. After removal of 6 bases from V and 2 bases from J, the junction contained 9 bases not matched to a gene. The CDR3 loop spans 15 amino acids. The CDR3 DNA sequence: TGTGCCATCAGCTTCCGGGGACAGAGTAACACTGAAGCTTTCTTT. Its translation is CAISFRGQSNTEAFF.